Given below is one T cell receptor beta chain in context. Its cognate antigen is unknown. TCRdb reprocessed the 5' RACE reads via MiXCR and lists one record per CDR3 protein. The sample lists roughly 690,000 distinct CDR3 sequences, around 21% occurring once. The sample belongs to a study of identical twins. The study, taken as a whole, reports: Beta clonotypes that were abundant in cord blood contained fewer insertions, a pattern absent from memory repertoires. Modelling approaches yielded underestimates of out-of-frame TCR alpha sharing between monozygotic twins. Twin pairs' shared out-of-frame alpha sequences were enriched in low generation probability.

In germline, CDR1 is DFQATT, CDR2 SNEGSKA (reference sequence). The V gene lost 3 bases and the J gene lost 8 bases, with 17 bases spanning the gap. There are 14 residues in the CDR3. This same sample was also part of a study on T cells expressing NK-cell markers. Turning to that study: Sorting in several experiments was restricted by an anti-gamma-delta TCR antibody to alpha-beta TCR T cells.

Material: PBMCs. This sequence originates from a woman aged 18-29 years in good health. The V gene is TRBV20-1, the J gene TRBJ2-1, with D tentatively TRBD1 (6 bases). CDR3 sequence: CSARGQQGIDEQFF. CDR3 DNA sequence: TGCAGTGCTAGGGGACAACAGGGAATCGATGAGCAGTTCTTC.